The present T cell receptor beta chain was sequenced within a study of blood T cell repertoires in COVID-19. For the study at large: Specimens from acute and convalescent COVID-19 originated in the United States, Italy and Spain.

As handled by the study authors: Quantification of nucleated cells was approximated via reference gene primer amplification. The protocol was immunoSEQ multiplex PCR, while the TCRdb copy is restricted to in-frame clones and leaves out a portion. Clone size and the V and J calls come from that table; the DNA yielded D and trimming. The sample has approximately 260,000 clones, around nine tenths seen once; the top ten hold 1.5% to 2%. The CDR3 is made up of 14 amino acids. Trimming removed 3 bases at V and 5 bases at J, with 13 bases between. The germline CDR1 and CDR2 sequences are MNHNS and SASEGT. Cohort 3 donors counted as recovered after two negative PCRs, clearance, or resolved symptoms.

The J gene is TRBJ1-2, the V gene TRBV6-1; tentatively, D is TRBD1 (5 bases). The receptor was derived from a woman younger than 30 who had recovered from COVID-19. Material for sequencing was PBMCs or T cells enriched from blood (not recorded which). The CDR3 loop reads CASSDPGRGYGYTF. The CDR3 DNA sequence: TGTGCCAGCAGTGATCCCGGGCGGGGGTATGGCTACACCTTC.